Listed here are 5 T cell receptor beta chains from one sample, sequenced in a study of T cell responses to AZD1222 COVID-19 vaccine. Libraries were prepared by immunoSEQ multiplex PCR; TCRdb keeps only in-frame clonotypes and omits some of them. The sample yields about 150,000 clones, approximately 91% seen once. The starting material was peripheral blood, obtained 28 days after the second AZD1222 dose. The receptors shown here come from an adult who received the AZD1222 COVID-19 vaccine.

The chain combines TRBV2 with TRBJ2-2; TRBD2 matches at 10 bases. The V gene end was trimmed by 6 bases and the J gene end by 4 bases; junction bases not matched to a gene: 2. Germline V gene lookup returns CDR1 SNHLY and CDR2 FYNNEI. The CDR3 consists of 14 residues. The CDR3 region is CASRQREGTGELFF. The CDR3, as DNA: TGTGCCAGCAGGCAGCGGGAGGGCACCGGGGAGCTGTTTTTT.

The rearrangement joins TRBV5-4 to TRBJ1-6; D is possibly TRBD1 (6 bases). The CDR3 length is 16 residues. Germline assignment: CDR1 SGHNT and CDR2 YYREEE (reference sequence). V was pared by 0 bases and J by 6 bases, with 13 bases between. The CDR3 is CASSLGTDQSNSPLHF. In DNA, the CDR3 is TGTGCCAGCAGCTTGGGGACAGACCAATCTAATTCACCCCTCCACTTT.

This clone was recorded only once. The gene calls are TRBV18 and TRBJ1-2; TRBD1 is a possible D gene (5 bases). From germline, CDR1 is KGHSH and CDR2 LQKENI. The CDR3 totals 15 residues. Deletions cut 2 bases from V and 4 bases from J, with 14 bases between. CDR3 amino acids: CASSPRDDVSYGYTF. The CDR3 region has the DNA TGTGCCAGCTCACCAAGGGACGACGTAAGCTATGGCTACACCTTC.

The count of this clone is one. The chain links TRBV30 to TRBJ1-2, with 9 bases matching TRBD1. The CDR3 sequence is 12 residues long. Germline CDR1 is GTSNPN and CDR2 is SVGIG (reference sequence). J gave up 7 bases and V 8 bases, and 8 bases lay outside the gene matches. This CDR3 reads CAGQGLLSGYTF. DNA of the CDR3: TGTGCCGGACAGGGGCTTTTAAGTGGCTACACCTTC.

The chain recombines TRBV9 with TRBJ2-2, with D hard to call. Germline lookup yields CDR1 SGDLS and CDR2 YYNGEE. Trimming shortened V by 1 base and J by 6 bases, and 7 bases separated the two germline ends. The CDR3 consists of 13 residues. The CDR3 spells CASSVRGSGELFF. The CDR3 DNA follows: TGTGCCAGCAGCGTACGCGGTTCCGGGGAGCTGTTTTTT.